This entry lists 24 T cell receptor beta chains sequenced from one sample in a study of tissue T cells after allogeneic stem cell transplantation. Clones were read by immunoSEQ multiplex PCR, and TCRdb kept only the in-frame ones, dropping some. Here the sample spans 35,000 to 50,000 clones, around nine tenths being singletons. The source material was blood, sampled before transplantation. The receptors originated from a woman aged 35 to 75 who later had graft-versus-host disease after an allogeneic stem cell transplant.

The chain carries TRBV7-2 and TRBJ2-5, with 8 bases that match TRBD2. The V gene end was trimmed by 0 bases and the J gene end by 4 bases; junction bases not matched to a gene: 4. Germline V gives CDR1 SGHTA, CDR2 FQGNSA. This CDR3 has 15 residues. The CDR3 DNA is TGTGCCAGCAGCTTAGCGGGCGGGGGGAGAGAGACCCAGTACTTC. Protein sequence: CASSLAGGGRETQYF.

This sequence joins TRBV19 and TRBJ2-5; weak D call: TRBD1 (6 bases). The CDR3 runs to 15 residues. Germline V CDR1 and CDR2: LNHDA, SQIVND (reference sequence). V lost 6 bases to trimming and J lost 4 bases, with 18 bases between them. CDR3 amino acids: CASRPPGRGGETQYF. As DNA, the CDR3 is TGTGCCAGTAGACCCCCAGGAAGAGGGGGAGAGACCCAGTACTTC.

V is TRBV7-2 and J is TRBJ2-5; 10 bases align to TRBD2. The CDR3 is 17 amino acids. Trimming cost V 2 bases and J 2 bases; bases outside gene matches: 8. Germline CDR1 SGHTA, CDR2 FQGNSA. The CDR3 loop reads CASSLPLSSGRQETQYF. In DNA, the CDR3 is TGTGCCAGCAGCTTACCACTCTCTAGCGGGAGACAAGAGACCCAGTACTTC.

In the case of this clone: The limits of the CDR3 on the DNA are not certain, so only TCRdb's listed CDR3 is given. V gene TRBV19 combines with J gene TRBJ2-1; TRBD2 was called by the table and not checked on the DNA. Both ends counted, the CDR3 spans 16 residues. Germline lookup yields CDR1 LNHDA and CDR2 SQIVND (reference sequence). The CDR3 is CASTSEAGVRNNEQFF.

V gene TRBV12-3 or TRBV12-4 combines with J gene TRBJ2-3; D is unresolved. The V gene lost 5 bases and the J gene lost 4 bases, with 4 bases spanning the gap. The CDR3 runs 11 residues. CDR3 amino acids: CASSPADTQYF. Written as DNA, the CDR3 is TGTGCCAGCAGTCCCGCAGATACGCAGTATTTT.

J is TRBJ2-7 and V is TRBV7-6; 12 bases are a match to TRBD2. This CDR3 is 16 amino acids long. Germline CDR1 SGHVS, CDR2 FNYEAQ. V trimming: 4 bases; J trimming: 7 bases; junction bases outside the gene matches: 11. CDR3 DNA: TGTGCCAGCAGCTCGCCGACTAGCGGGAGTGCCGGGGAGCAGTACTTC. This gives the protein CASSSPTSGSAGEQYF.

CDR3 region: CASRHRQGRYGYTF. The CDR3, as DNA: TGTGCCAGCAGACACCGACAGGGACGCTATGGCTACACCTTC. The rearrangement links TRBV6-5 to TRBJ1-2, with 7 positions matching TRBD1. CDR3 length equals 14 residues. From germline, CDR1 is MNHEY and CDR2 SVGAGI. Trimming cost V 6 bases and J 4 bases; bases outside gene matches: 8.

The J gene is TRBJ2-3, the V gene TRBV18; 10 positions match TRBD2. Germline CDR1 reads KGHSH; CDR2 reads LQKENI. This CDR3 spans 15 amino acids. The V segment lost 5 bases and the J segment 2 bases; nucleotides outside the gene matches: 4. The DNA for the CDR3 is TGTGCCAGCTCAGGACTAGCGGCCCTCACAGATACGCAGTATTTT. Translating it yields CASSGLAALTDTQYF.

This clone was seen only once. The chain recombines TRBV20-1 with TRBJ1-6; D possibly corresponds to TRBD1 (5 bases). Germline V gene lookup returns CDR1 DFQATT and CDR2 SNEGSKA (reference sequence). There are 15 residues in the CDR3. The V and J ends lost 5 bases and 0 bases respectively, with 11 bases between them. The CDR3 coding sequence is TGCAGTGCTCGTGGGGGGAGCTCCTATAATTCACCCCTCCACTTT. Its protein is CSARGGSSYNSPLHF.

This chain links TRBV9 with TRBJ2-7; 12 bases fit TRBD1. V was clipped by 0 bases and J by 7 bases; unmatched bases: 5. The CDR3 totals 15 residues. The germline V gene has CDR1 SGDLS and CDR2 YYNGEE. CDR3 amino acids: CASSVDGTGGREQYF. The CDR3 nucleotides are TGTGCCAGCAGCGTAGACGGGACAGGGGGCCGGGAGCAGTACTTC.

J is TRBJ2-2 and V is TRBV5-1, with TRBD2 matching 10 bases. The CDR3 is 15 amino acids. Germline CDR1 and CDR2: SGHRS and YFSETQ. After removal of 4 bases from V and 8 bases from J, the junction contained 8 bases not matched to a gene. The CDR3 DNA sequence: TGCGCCAGCAGCGTACAGCGGGAGGGAACGGGGGAGCTGTTTTTT. As protein: CASSVQREGTGELFF.

This clone was detected only once. The rearrangement links TRBV27 to TRBJ2-4; 8 bases fit TRBD2. CDR3 length: 17 amino acids. Per germline, CDR1 MNHEY and CDR2 SMNVEV (reference sequence). V trimming: 3 bases; J trimming: 1 base; junction bases outside the gene matches: 8. As DNA, the CDR3 is TGTGCCAGCAGTTTCCTCCAAGGCGGGGGGGCCAAAAACATTCAGTACTTC. This gives the protein CASSFLQGGGAKNIQYF.

The V and J genes are TRBV18 and TRBJ2-5, with D uncertain. CDR3 length: 14 amino acids. Deletions cut 0 bases from V and 1 base from J, with 6 bases between. Germline lookup yields CDR1 KGHSH and CDR2 LQKENI. In nucleotides, the CDR3 is TGTGCCAGCTCACCACCGGGCAGCCAAGAGACCCAGTACTTC. Translated: CASSPPGSQETQYF.

This chain uses TRBV19 with TRBJ1-5; D ambiguous. Germline values: CDR1 LNHDA, CDR2 SQIVND (reference sequence). This CDR3 is built from 13 residues. Trimming pared 7 bases from V and 9 bases from J, leaving 16 bases between. CDR3 amino acids: CASTKGTSRPQHF. CDR3 DNA sequence: TGTGCCAGTACTAAAGGAACATCCCGGCCCCAGCATTTT.

The chain combines TRBV18 with TRBJ2-2; D gene unclear. Germline assignment: CDR1 KGHSH and CDR2 LQKENI. This CDR3 has 13 amino acids. Trimming took off 3 bases at V and 1 base at J, with 3 bases between the two ends. CDR3 in DNA: TGTGCCAGCTCACCTGGGAACACCGGGGAGCTGTTTTTT. Translating gives CASSPGNTGELFF.

The CDR3 nucleotides are TGTGCCAGCACCCAGTCCGCAGTAGGAAATTCACCCCTCCACTTT. It specifies CASTQSAVGNSPLHF. The rearrangement joins TRBV7-2 to TRBJ1-6; no firm D call. Deletions cut 7 bases from V and 7 bases from J, with 17 bases between. Germline V lookup: CDR1 SGHTA, CDR2 FQGNSA. This CDR3 contains 15 residues.

The chain employs TRBV12-3 or TRBV12-4 and TRBJ1-2; TRBD1 is a possible D gene (5 bases). The CDR3 runs 12 residues. The V gene lost 3 bases and the J gene lost 8 bases, with 10 bases spanning the gap. The CDR3 is CASSLAGKGYTF. For the CDR3, the DNA is TGTGCCAGCAGTTTGGCAGGGAAAGGCTACACCTTC.

This chain connects TRBV20-1 to TRBJ2-7; no firm D call. The germline CDR1 and CDR2 sequences are DFQATT and SNEGSKA (reference sequence). Trimming shortened V by 3 bases and J by 5 bases, and 8 bases separated the two germline ends. CDR3 length: 11 amino acids. CDR3: CSASRVNEQYF. The CDR3 nucleotides are TGCAGTGCTAGTCGAGTAAACGAGCAGTACTTC.

This chain links TRBV14 with TRBJ2-1; TRBD2 is a possible D gene (6 bases). The CDR3 has 18 amino acids. V was clipped by 1 base and J by 1 base, with 17 bases between them. CDR1 is SGHDN and CDR2 is FVKESK in the germline V gene. The CDR3, as DNA: TGTGCCAGCAGCCAAGTCGGACCCGGCGGGAAATCCTACAATGAGCAGTTCTTC. Amino acids: CASSQVGPGGKSYNEQFF.

In its sample, this clone was seen a few times. The rearrangement links TRBV6-2 or TRBV6-3 to TRBJ1-6, with D unclear. Deletions cut 3 bases from V and 1 base from J, with 16 bases between. Germline CDR1 reads MNHEY; CDR2 reads SVGEGT. The CDR3 covers 18 residues. The CDR3 spells CASSYRQIVRSYNSPLHF. The CDR3 DNA sequence: TGTGCCAGCAGTTATCGACAAATCGTGCGGTCCTATAATTCACCCCTCCACTTT.

The chain links TRBV10-3 to TRBJ2-4; the D gene is possibly TRBD2 (6 bases). CDR1 and CDR2 (germline): ENHRY, SYGVKD. V was pared by 0 bases and J by 0 bases, with 9 bases between. This CDR3 comprises 16 residues. The CDR3: CAISESAGRAKNIQYF. The CDR3 DNA sequence: TGTGCCATCAGTGAGTCAGCGGGTAGAGCCAAAAACATTCAGTACTTC.

The rearrangement links TRBV5-1 to TRBJ2-2, with unresolved D. This CDR3 comprises 14 residues. The ends were cut back, 2 bases at V and 4 bases at J, with 9 bases in the middle. CDR1 is SGHRS, CDR2 YFSETQ, per germline. The CDR3 here is CASSLYSITGELFF. For the CDR3, the DNA is TGCGCCAGCAGCTTATACTCAATCACCGGGGAGCTGTTTTTT.

V is TRBV5-1 and J is TRBJ2-5, with D possibly matching TRBD2 (7 bases). CDR3 size: 14 residues. Germline V gives CDR1 SGHRS, CDR2 YFSETQ. V lost 0 bases and J 4 bases, leaving 10 bases between the germline ends. CDR3 region: CASSLEGGTETQYF. The CDR3 DNA is TGCGCCAGCAGCTTGGAGGGGGGGACAGAGACCCAGTACTTC.

The chain recombines TRBV18 with TRBJ2-5, with D possibly matching TRBD1 (6 bases). This CDR3 has 15 residues. Germline-derived CDR1 and CDR2 are KGHSH and LQKENI. Between the trimmed V and J ends, which lost 9 bases and 5 bases, there was a span of 22 bases. This chain's CDR3 is CASSRPMGAGETQYF. CDR3 in DNA: TGTGCCAGTTCCCGACCCATGGGGGCAGGGGAGACCCAGTACTTC.